The 17 T cell receptor beta chains in this list originate from one sample, sequenced in a study of Graves' ophthalmopathy and Graves' hyperthyroidism. Amplification targeted the TCR beta CDR3 regions, with RNA transcripts as the source material. The authors performed first-round RT-PCR with HTBI primers and then a second-round multiplex PCR. TCRdb processed the multiplex PCR reads anew with MiXCR; each CDR3 protein has one entry. This table has 660,000 or so distinct CDR3 sequences, roughly 39% appearing once. The sequencing sample was made of peripheral blood. These receptors originate from an adult man with Graves' ophthalmopathy.

Only one count was recorded for this clonotype. The chain links TRBV29-1 to TRBJ1-5; 7 nucleotides match TRBD1. This CDR3 contains 14 residues. After removal of 4 bases from V and 1 base from J, the junction contained 4 bases not matched to a gene. Germline lookup yields CDR1 SQVTM and CDR2 ANQGSEA. CDR3 nucleotide sequence: TGCAGCGTTGGGCACAGGGGAAGCAATCAGCCCCAGCATTTT. Protein sequence: CSVGHRGSNQPQHF. The variable domain in full, completed from reference TRBV29-1 and TRBJ1-5, reads SAVISQKPSRDICQRGTSLTIQCQVDSQVTMMFWYRQQPGQSLTLIATANQGSEATYESGFVIDKFPISRPNLTFSTLTVSNMSPEDSSIYLCSVGHRGSNQPQHFGDGTRLSIL.

The V call is TRBV13, the J call TRBJ2-7; D is possibly TRBD1 (5 bases). V was clipped by 5 bases and J by 2 bases, with 19 bases between them. In germline, CDR1 is PRHDT, CDR2 FYEKMQ (reference sequence). The CDR3 totals 16 residues. CDR3 sequence reads: CASSLSEIGVPYEQYF. The CDR3 DNA is TGTGCCAGCAGCCTCTCAGAGATAGGGGTCCCCTACGAGCAGTACTTC.

The rearrangement links TRBV29-1 to TRBJ2-4; D remains ambiguous. The ends were cut back, 1 base at V and 8 bases at J, with 12 bases in the middle. This CDR3 is 13 amino acids long. The V gene's germline CDR1 is SQVTM and CDR2 ANQGSEA. As DNA, the CDR3 is TGCAGCGTTGAAGTTCGGCCTAGAGACATTCAGTACTTC. This codes for CSVEVRPRDIQYF.

This clonotype was seen once. This sequence joins TRBV7-2 and TRBJ2-7, with D perhaps matching TRBD2 (5 bases). This CDR3 region has 12 residues. Trimming pared 5 bases from V and 5 bases from J, leaving 10 bases between. Germline CDR1 and CDR2: SGHTA and FQGNSA. CDR3 sequence reads: CASSITGDEQYF. The CDR3 DNA follows: TGTGCCAGCAGCATCACCGGGGACGAGCAGTACTTC.

The J gene is TRBJ2-7, the V gene TRBV25-1; maybe TRBD2 (6 bases). The CDR3 is 12 residues long. Trimming removed 8 bases at V and 12 bases at J, with 20 bases between. In germline, CDR1 is MGHDK, CDR2 SYGVNS. CDR3 nucleotides: TGTGCCAGCCAACTAGCTGAGGAGTCTACGTACTTC. Its protein product is CASQLAEESTYF.

The chain couples TRBV9 to TRBJ2-7; D tentatively fits TRBD1 or TRBD2 (6 bases each). CDR3 length: 14 residues. Germline loops: CDR1 SGDLS, CDR2 YYNGEE. Trimming cost V 4 bases and J 2 bases, with 13 bases left between them. CDR3 in amino acids: CASSPEGGTYEQYF. The CDR3 DNA follows: TGTGCCAGCAGCCCAGAGGGGGGTACCTACGAGCAGTACTTC.

On this clonotype itself: Since a much larger clone is just one base distant, this may be a read error. J is TRBJ1-1 and V is TRBV10-3, with D uncertain. The germline V and J ends were trimmed by 3 bases and 4 bases, with 9 bases remaining between them. The length of the CDR3 is 13 residues. Germline V CDR1 and CDR2: ENHRY, SYGVKD. The CDR3 bases are TGTGCCATCAGTGAAGCGTTGGGCACTGAAGCTTTCTTT. It translates to CAISEALGTEAFF.

This clonotype was observed a handful of times. V is TRBV7-9 and J is TRBJ1-1; D call uncertain. V shed 5 bases and J shed 6 bases, with 19 bases lying between them. Germline V CDR1 and CDR2: SEHNR, FQNEAQ (reference sequence). CDR3 size: 15 residues. The CDR3 DNA follows: TGTGCCAGCAGCGCCGATTTTCGGGGAGACTCTGAAGCTTTCTTT. Amino acids: CASSADFRGDSEAFF.

This clonotype was recorded at least ten times. The rearrangement joins TRBV9 to TRBJ1-3; D gene uncertain. Germline assignment: CDR1 SGDLS and CDR2 YYNGEE. The CDR3 consists of 13 residues. Trimming took off 0 bases at V and 8 bases at J, with 9 bases between the two ends. CDR3 protein: CASSVASLDTIYF. CDR3 sequence (DNA): TGTGCCAGCAGCGTAGCTAGCCTGGACACCATATATTTT.

This clonotype was recorded only once. The V gene is TRBV12-3 or TRBV12-4, the J gene TRBJ1-4; possibly TRBD1 for D (5 bases). The CDR3 consists of 12 residues. Trimming left V 7 bases short and J 8 bases short, with 11 bases between. The CDR3, as DNA: TGTGCCAGCAACACTGGGGGGGAAAAACTGTTTTTT. Protein product: CASNTGGEKLFF.

Many counts were recorded for this clonotype. CDR3 loop: CATSRDPGFPDEQYF. The CDR3 DNA is TGTGCCACCAGCAGAGATCCGGGGTTCCCCGACGAGCAGTACTTC. V and J are TRBV15 and TRBJ2-7, with D possibly matching TRBD2 (5 bases). With 0 bases removed from V and 5 bases from J, the gap between germline ends came to 14 bases. CDR1 is LNHNV, CDR2 YYDKDF, per germline (reference sequence). CDR3 length equals 15 residues.

The J gene is TRBJ2-7, the V gene TRBV7-9; 9 positions agree with TRBD1. CDR1 SEHNR and CDR2 FQNEAQ come from the germline V gene (reference sequence). This CDR3 is 14 amino acids long. J was trimmed by 3 bases and V by 5 bases; bases with no gene match: 5. The CDR3 nucleotides read TGTGCCAGCAGCCAACAGGGGGCAGGCTACGAGCAGTACTTC. This translates into CASSQQGAGYEQYF.

The V and J genes are TRBV30 and TRBJ2-5; D is perhaps TRBD1 (6 bases). The CDR3 runs 12 residues. In germline, CDR1 is GTSNPN, CDR2 SVGIG (reference sequence). The V gene lost 4 bases and the J gene lost 4 bases, with 10 bases spanning the gap. CDR3 region: CAWKLGAETQYF. CDR3 DNA: TGTGCCTGGAAGTTGGGGGCAGAGACCCAGTACTTC.

This clonotype came up many times. The CDR3 loop is CAGGTSGIGELFF. The DNA of the CDR3 is TGTGCCGGAGGGACTAGCGGGATCGGGGAGCTGTTTTTT. The V gene is TRBV2, the J gene TRBJ2-2, with 13 bases fitting TRBD2. V was clipped by 11 bases and J by 7 bases; unmatched bases: 4. The germline gives CDR1 SNHLY, CDR2 FYNNEI. The CDR3 contains 13 residues.

This clonotype was observed at least ten times. This chain links TRBV5-1 with TRBJ1-5, with 10 bases aligning to TRBD1. V shed 0 bases and J 7 bases; nucleotides not matched to a gene: 1. Germline lookup yields CDR1 SGHRS and CDR2 YFSETQ. The CDR3 consists of 14 residues. CDR3 DNA: TGCGCCAGCAGCTTGGTGGGACAGGGGCAGCCCCAGCATTTT. It specifies CASSLVGQGQPQHF.

This clonotype was seen a handful of times. The CDR3 DNA follows: TGTGCCAGCAGCCAAGTGACAGGGTCTGGAAACACCATATATTTT. Protein sequence: CASSQVTGSGNTIYF. V and J are TRBV9 and TRBJ1-3, with TRBD1 identical over 7 bases. The germline V gene encodes CDR1 SGDLS and CDR2 YYNGEE. V lost 4 bases to trimming and J lost 1 base; unmatched junction nucleotides: 5. The CDR3 covers 15 residues.

V is TRBV5-1 and J is TRBJ1-6, with D maybe TRBD1 (5 bases). The germline CDR1 and CDR2 sequences are SGHRS and YFSETQ. Trimming stripped 4 bases from V and 2 bases from J, with 22 bases between. This CDR3 has 19 residues. CDR3 nucleotide sequence: TGCGCCAGCAGCCCATCCGGCACCGGGGGACCGGCCTATAATTCACCCCTCCACTTT. Translating it yields CASSPSGTGGPAYNSPLHF. Based on the CDR3 plus reference TRBV5-1 and TRBJ1-6, the full variable domain is KAGVTQTPRYLIKTRGQQVTLSCSPISGHRSVSWYQQTPGQGLQFLFEYFSETQRNKGNFPGRFSGRQFSNSRSEMNVSTLELGDSALYLCASSPSGTGGPAYNSPLHFGNGTRLTVT.